Presented here are 22 T cell receptor beta chains from one specimen sequenced in a study of blood T cell repertoires in COVID-19. Data came from immunoSEQ multiplex PCR; TCRdb stores just in-frame clones and leaves some out. The sample lists a few hundred thousand clones, around 80% occurring once. Source material: PBMCs or T cells enriched from blood (not recorded which). These receptors were taken from a man between 25 and 39 years old with acute COVID-19.

The table lists this clone with a count of one. Within the sample, other DNA sequences also encode this same CDR3. V usage is TRBV12-3 or TRBV12-4 and J usage is TRBJ1-2; unclear D gene. Trimming took off 1 base at V and 2 bases at J, with 5 bases between the two ends. This CDR3 region has 13 residues. CDR3 sequence: CASSLGGNYGYTF. In nucleotides, the CDR3 is TGTGCCAGCAGTTTAGGAGGGAACTATGGCTACACCTTC.

The CDR3 DNA sequence: TGTGCCAGCAGCTCCACGGACAGGGCGAGCGGCTACACCTTC. This encodes CASSSTDRASGYTF. The rearrangement uses TRBV7-6 and TRBJ1-2, with 8 bases lining up with TRBD1. The V segment lost 4 bases and the J segment 8 bases; nucleotides outside the gene matches: 9. This CDR3 is 14 amino acids long. Germline-derived CDR1 and CDR2 are SGHVS and FNYEAQ.

The chain is built from TRBV5-1 and TRBJ2-3, with 7 nucleotides matching TRBD2. V lost 1 base to trimming and J lost 2 bases; unmatched junction nucleotides: 4. The germline CDR1 and CDR2 sequences are SGHRS and YFSETQ. This CDR3 spans 15 amino acids. CDR3 sequence (DNA): TGCGCCAGCAGCTTGAGGGACTATTTCACAGATACGCAGTATTTT. Translated, it gives CASSLRDYFTDTQYF.

This chain joins TRBV30 and TRBJ2-1, with 8 nucleotides matching TRBD1. With 4 bases clipped from V and 9 bases from J, the junction kept 8 bases outside the gene matches. Germline V CDR1 and CDR2: GTSNPN, SVGIG (reference sequence). The CDR3 loop spans 13 amino acids. The CDR3 protein is CAWNSDRDTEQFF. In nucleotides, the CDR3 is TGTGCCTGGAACTCGGACAGGGACACTGAGCAGTTCTTC.

The gene calls are TRBV7-9 and TRBJ2-7; D might be TRBD1 (5 bases). Germline V gene data show CDR1 as SEHNR and CDR2 as FQNEAQ (reference sequence). This CDR3 comprises 14 residues. V lost 2 bases and J 5 bases, leaving 13 bases between the germline ends. DNA for the CDR3: TGTGCCAGCAGCTTATCTGGGGCGTGGAACGAGCAGTACTTC. Amino acids: CASSLSGAWNEQYF.

This clone was detected a few times. V and J are TRBV10-1 and TRBJ2-1, with 11 nucleotides matching TRBD1. The CDR3 spans 14 residues. Germline CDR1 WNHNN, CDR2 SYGVQD (reference sequence). The V segment lost 2 bases and the J segment 8 bases; nucleotides outside the gene matches: 2. The CDR3 DNA reads as TGCGCCAGCAGTGAGGGGACAGGGGGATATGAGCAGTTCTTC. Its protein product is CASSEGTGGYEQFF.

The chain couples TRBV6-5 to TRBJ1-5; D is unresolved. This CDR3 has 13 amino acids. V lost 7 bases, J lost 0 bases, and 7 bases lay in between. Germline values: CDR1 MNHEY, CDR2 SVGAGI. CDR3 residues: CASIRHSNQPQHF. CDR3 nucleotide sequence: TGTGCCAGCATCAGGCATAGCAATCAGCCCCAGCATTTT.

The chain joins TRBV4-2 to TRBJ1-4; 9 bases are a match to TRBD1. Germline-derived CDR1 and CDR2 are LGHNA and YNFKEQ. CDR3 length: 16 residues. Germline trimming cut 6 bases from V and 7 bases from J; bases unmatched to any gene: 12. CDR3 protein: CASRQTQGAKAEKLFF. The CDR3, as DNA: TGTGCCAGCAGACAAACACAGGGGGCTAAGGCTGAAAAACTGTTTTTT.

V usage is TRBV7-6 and J usage is TRBJ1-1, with D maybe TRBD1 (5 bases). The germline V and J ends were trimmed by 4 bases and 0 bases, with 12 bases remaining between them. Germline V gives CDR1 SGHVS, CDR2 FNYEAQ. CDR3 length: 15 residues. The CDR3 DNA is TGTGCCAGCAGCTCCCAGACGGACATGAACACTGAAGCTTTCTTT. Protein: CASSSQTDMNTEAFF.

This chain uses TRBV27 with TRBJ2-5; D is uncertain. CDR1 is MNHEY and CDR2 is SMNVEV in the germline V gene (reference sequence). V was cut by 3 bases and J by 3 bases, with 8 bases left in between. The CDR3 is made up of 13 amino acids. DNA of the CDR3: TGTGCCAGCAGTTTTAACACTAAAGAGACCCAGTACTTC. This sequence encodes CASSFNTKETQYF.

V and J are TRBV7-3 and TRBJ1-2; 8 nucleotides match TRBD1. Germline trimming cut 5 bases from V and 8 bases from J; bases unmatched to any gene: 7. CDR3 size: 13 residues. Germline V gene sequence: CDR1 SGHTA, CDR2 FQGTGA. CDR3 nucleotide sequence: TGTGCCAGCAGCCCCGACAGGGGAGGGGGCTACACCTTC. This gives the protein CASSPDRGGGYTF.

The rearrangement links TRBV5-5 to TRBJ1-5, with D unresolved. Trimming took off 1 base at V and 2 bases at J, with 7 bases between the two ends. From germline, CDR1 is SGHKS and CDR2 YYEKEE (reference sequence). The CDR3 is 14 residues long. The CDR3 nucleotides read TGTGCCAGCAGCTTGTGGCAGGGCAATCAGCCCCAGCATTTT. It codes for CASSLWQGNQPQHF. The whole variable domain, remainder taken from reference TRBV5-5 and TRBJ1-5, is DAGVTQSPTHLIKTRGQQVTLRCSPISGHKSVSWYQQVLGQGPQFIFQYYEKEERGRGNFPDRFSARQFPNYSSELNVNALLLGDSALYLCASSLWQGNQPQHFGDGTRLSIL.

This chain connects TRBV27 to TRBJ1-4, with D unresolved. CDR1 and CDR2 (germline): MNHEY, SMNVEV (reference sequence). V gave up 4 bases and J gave up 5 bases, with 8 bases separating them. The CDR3 length is 13 residues. The CDR3 region has the DNA TGTGCCAGCAGTTATCGCCGGAATGAAAAACTGTTTTTT. This codes for CASSYRRNEKLFF.

V and J are TRBV5-1 and TRBJ1-4; D remains unclear. V was clipped by 4 bases and J by 8 bases, with 12 bases between them. The CDR3 is 13 amino acids. CDR1 is SGHRS, CDR2 YFSETQ, per germline. The CDR3 is CASSRGEREKLFF. In DNA form, the CDR3 reads TGCGCCAGCAGCCGGGGAGAAAGGGAAAAACTGTTTTTT.

In nucleotides, the CDR3 is TGCGCCAGCAGCTTAGAAGGTAGAGGTAGGCAGGGGAACTACGAGCAGTACTTC. This translates into CASSLEGRGRQGNYEQYF. J is TRBJ2-7 and V is TRBV5-1; the D gene is possibly TRBD1 (6 bases). Trimming cost V 2 bases and J 3 bases, with 24 bases left between them. Per germline, CDR1 SGHRS and CDR2 YFSETQ. The CDR3 loop spans 18 amino acids.

The chain combines TRBV27 with TRBJ1-2; a weak D match, TRBD1 (5 bases). CDR1 is MNHEY, CDR2 SMNVEV, per germline (reference sequence). This CDR3 region has 14 residues. Trimming took 2 bases from V and 4 from J, leaving 11 bases between them. CDR3 in DNA: TGTGCCAGCAGTTTACAGGGTTCAACCTATGGCTACACCTTC. Amino acid sequence: CASSLQGSTYGYTF.

The genes are TRBV7-3 and TRBJ2-1; TRBD2 agrees at 8 bases. This CDR3 contains 19 residues. Germline loops: CDR1 SGHTA, CDR2 FQGTGA. V lost 2 bases, J lost 8 bases, and 20 bases stayed unmatched. In DNA form, the CDR3 reads TGTGCCAGCAGCTTAGAGAGGGCCGACGGGACTAGGCCTAGGTATGAGCAGTTCTTC. Amino acid sequence: CASSLERADGTRPRYEQFF.

This clone was seen once. The chain uses TRBV28 and TRBJ2-3, with 11 bases matching TRBD2. Germline values: CDR1 MDHEN, CDR2 SYDVKM. The CDR3 sequence is 15 residues long. J lost 2 bases, V lost 5 bases, and 3 bases had no gene match. The CDR3 bases are TGTGCCAGCAGTCCTAGCGGGGGGCTCACAGATACGCAGTATTTT. Residues: CASSPSGGLTDTQYF.

J is TRBJ2-3 and V is TRBV18; possibly TRBD2 for D (6 bases). The CDR3 covers 14 residues. The germline V gene encodes CDR1 KGHSH and CDR2 LQKENI. With 3 bases removed from V and 0 bases from J, the gap between germline ends came to 7 bases. The CDR3 DNA is TGTGCCAGCTCACCGGGGGGTAGCACAGATACGCAGTATTTT. Amino acid sequence: CASSPGGSTDTQYF. Complete variable domain (other parts from reference TRBV18 and TRBJ2-3): NAGVMQNPRHLVRRRGQEARLRCSPMKGHSHVYWYRQLPEEGLKFMVYLQKENIIDESGMPKERFSAEFPKEGPSILRIQQVVRGDSAAYFCASSPGGSTDTQYFGPGTRLTVL.

The chain has TRBV11-2 and TRBJ2-1, with 10 nucleotides matching TRBD2. The trim removed 6 bases at V and 9 bases at J, leaving 11 bases unmatched. The length of the CDR3 is 15 residues. Germline V gene lookup returns CDR1 SGHAT and CDR2 FQNNGV. The CDR3 nucleotides read TGTGCCAGCAGACGACCGGGACTAGCGCTCAGTGAGCAGTTCTTC. This gives the protein CASRRPGLALSEQFF.

The gene calls are TRBV3-1 (or the pseudogene TRBV3-2) and TRBJ1-6; 10 positions agree with TRBD1. J lost 8 bases, V lost 4 bases, and 5 bases had no gene match. Germline lookup yields CDR1 LGHDT and CDR2 YNNKEL (reference sequence). This CDR3 is built from 15 residues. CDR3 residues: CASSREGTGDSPLHF. DNA for the CDR3: TGTGCCAGCAGCCGAGAGGGGACAGGGGATTCACCCCTCCACTTT.

The J gene is TRBJ1-2, the V gene TRBV7-9; 8 positions match TRBD1. The CDR3 loop spans 15 amino acids. Trimming cost V 1 base and J 8 bases; bases outside gene matches: 9. CDR1 is SEHNR and CDR2 is FQNEAQ in the germline V gene (reference sequence). The CDR3 spells CASSLGDRPPWGYTF. The CDR3 coding sequence is TGTGCCAGCAGCTTAGGGGACAGGCCTCCTTGGGGCTACACCTTC.